The 10 T cell receptor beta chains in this list originate from one sample, sequenced in a study of cytomegalovirus exposure and HLA in healthy donors. Researchers ran the PCR with 60 Vbeta and 13 Jbeta primers. Sequenced by immunoSEQ multiplex PCR; TCRdb stores in-frame clones only, minus some. The sample records under 150,000 clones, about 80% being singletons. Sequencing was done on a sample of PBMCs. Receptors were obtained from a boy younger than 10 in good health and CMV-seronegative.

This chain links TRBV19 with TRBJ2-1, with 8 bases aligning to TRBD1. V lost 3 bases, J lost 6 bases, and 4 bases stayed unmatched. The CDR3 length is 14 residues. In germline, CDR1 is LNHDA, CDR2 SQIVND (reference sequence). DNA for the CDR3: TGTGCCAGTAGTATGGCAGGGGGCGTCAATGAGCAGTTCTTC. Translated, it gives CASSMAGGVNEQFF.

V usage is TRBV4-3 and J usage is TRBJ2-3; TRBD2 agrees at 9 bases. The CDR3 runs 15 residues. Germline-derived CDR1 and CDR2 are LGHNA and YSLEER. Trimming removed 0 bases from V and 4 bases from J; junction bases left unmatched: 2. CDR3 sequence (DNA): TGCGCCAGCAGCCAAGAGCGGGGGGGGGCAGATACGCAGTATTTT. It codes for CASSQERGGADTQYF.

This clone came up a few times. The chain couples TRBV6-5 to TRBJ2-1; D is uncertain. V lost 6 bases, J lost 0 bases, and 12 bases lay in between. CDR1 and CDR2 (germline): MNHEY, SVGAGI. This CDR3 region has 15 residues. The CDR3 protein is CASRNLESSYNEQFF. Here the CDR3 DNA reads TGTGCCAGCAGAAATCTAGAAAGCTCCTACAATGAGCAGTTCTTC.

The CDR3 DNA is TGTGCCAGCAGCTTAAGATCTGGGACAGGCCTGGGGGATACGCAGTATTTT. Residues: CASSLRSGTGLGDTQYF. This chain joins TRBV7-3 and TRBJ2-3, with 8 bases that match TRBD1. J was trimmed by 6 bases and V by 1 base; bases with no gene match: 12. The CDR3 sequence is 17 residues long. CDR1 is SGHTA, CDR2 FQGTGA, per germline.

This chain uses TRBV2 with TRBJ2-5; 8 bases align to TRBD2. The CDR3 length is 15 residues. V lost 3 bases and J lost 1; bases outside the gene matches: 4. The germline V gene has CDR1 SNHLY and CDR2 FYNNEI. The CDR3 sequence is CASSEVAGFQETQYF. The CDR3 DNA sequence: TGTGCCAGCAGTGAGGTAGCGGGGTTCCAAGAGACCCAGTACTTC.

The rearrangement uses TRBV2 and TRBJ1-5; TRBD1 matches 8 bases. There are 13 residues in the CDR3. CDR1 is SNHLY and CDR2 is FYNNEI in the germline V gene. Germline trimming cut 5 bases from V and 11 bases from J; bases unmatched to any gene: 8. CDR3 sequence: CASSRTGKEAQHF. The CDR3 nucleotides are TGTGCCAGCAGTCGGACAGGGAAAGAGGCCCAGCATTTT.

The V and J genes are TRBV13 and TRBJ2-5, with 8 bases identical to TRBD1. The J segment lost 10 bases and the V segment lost 5 bases, leaving 6 bases of the junction unmatched. The CDR3 is made up of 12 amino acids. Germline CDR1 is PRHDT and CDR2 is FYEKMQ (reference sequence). The CDR3 coding sequence is TGTGCCAGCAGCCCGGACAGGGAGGTCCAGTACTTC. Protein: CASSPDREVQYF.

This sequence joins TRBV9 and TRBJ1-5; D not certain. Germline values: CDR1 SGDLS, CDR2 YYNGEE. This CDR3 region has 13 residues. V gave up 2 bases and J gave up 2 bases, with 5 bases separating them. The CDR3 protein is CASSVQGNQPQHF. The CDR3 DNA reads TGTGCCAGCAGCGTTCAGGGCAATCAGCCCCAGCATTTT.

The CDR3 loop is CASSLDPSGGARETQYF. The CDR3 coding sequence is TGTGCCAGCAGCTTGGACCCCTCCGGGGGGGCACGAGAGACCCAGTACTTC. J is TRBJ2-5 and V is TRBV5-5, with TRBD2 matching over 8 bases. Germline CDR1 SGHKS, CDR2 YYEKEE (reference sequence). The CDR3 spans 17 residues. V lost 0 bases, J lost 4 bases, and 11 bases stayed unmatched.

This rearrangement joins TRBV11-1 to TRBJ2-3; D unresolved. CDR1 and CDR2 from the germline V gene are SGHAT and FQDESV (reference sequence). The CDR3 contains 16 residues. The V and J ends lost 1 base and 0 bases respectively, with 11 bases between them. The CDR3 bases are TGTGCCAGCAGCTTAGGGCAGCGCACTAGCACAGATACGCAGTATTTT. Amino acid sequence: CASSLGQRTSTDTQYF.